A single sample is the source of the 16 T cell receptor beta chains below, sequenced in a study of cytomegalovirus exposure and HLA in healthy donors. PCR employed 60 Vbeta and 13 Jbeta primers. Assay used: immunoSEQ multiplex PCR; TCRdb lists only in-frame clones, some missing. The data contain 130,000 to 150,000 clones, about 82% of them seen just once; the ten biggest clones take up around 3.7%. Input material: PBMCs. Receptors were obtained from a male donor in good health and CMV-seronegative.

V usage is TRBV27 and J usage is TRBJ2-5, with D possibly TRBD1 on 5 matching bases. The germline CDR1 and CDR2 sequences are MNHEY and SMNVEV (reference sequence). The CDR3 has 15 residues. V was pared by 5 bases and J by 1 base, with 14 bases between. The CDR3 reads CASSLAGATQETQYF. CDR3 bases: TGTGCCAGCAGTCTCGCTGGGGCAACCCAAGAGACCCAGTACTTC.

This chain joins TRBV4-1 and TRBJ2-2; D ambiguous. CDR1 and CDR2 from the germline V gene are MGHRA and YSYEKL. V was trimmed by 3 bases and J by 3 bases, leaving 5 bases between them. The CDR3 spans 13 residues. The CDR3 nucleotides are TGCGCCAGCAGCCATCCCGACACCGGGGAGCTGTTTTTT. Translation gives CASSHPDTGELFF.

V gene TRBV2 combines with J gene TRBJ2-7; TRBD2 aligns across 11 bases. Germline V lookup: CDR1 SNHLY, CDR2 FYNNEI. With 3 bases clipped from V and 3 bases from J, the junction kept 13 bases outside the gene matches. This CDR3 contains 18 residues. CDR3 protein: CASSDPKRLAGLSYEQYF. The CDR3 bases are TGTGCCAGCAGTGACCCAAAACGACTAGCGGGGCTAAGCTACGAGCAGTACTTC.

CDR3 protein: CASSFQGGGGYTF. The CDR3 DNA follows: TGTGCCAGCAGTTTCCAGGGCGGTGGAGGCTACACCTTC. V and J are TRBV27 and TRBJ1-2; possibly TRBD1 for D (5 bases). The V gene's germline CDR1 is MNHEY and CDR2 SMNVEV (reference sequence). CDR3 length equals 13 residues. V was trimmed by 3 bases and J by 8 bases, leaving 13 bases between them.

V usage is TRBV6-5 and J usage is TRBJ2-2, with TRBD1 matching 7 bases. The germline V gene encodes CDR1 MNHEY and CDR2 SVGAGI. Losses at the gene ends were 3 bases for V and 6 bases for J; bases not matched to a gene: 10. The CDR3 is made up of 16 amino acids. The CDR3 region is CASSYRDRISPGELFF. CDR3 bases: TGTGCCAGCAGTTATAGGGACAGAATATCTCCCGGGGAGCTGTTTTTT.

The V and J genes are TRBV7-9 and TRBJ2-1; no reliable D call. Trimming stripped 7 bases from V and 4 bases from J, with 14 bases between. The CDR3 contains 14 residues. The germline V gene encodes CDR1 SEHNR and CDR2 FQNEAQ (reference sequence). CDR3 in amino acids: CASIELNEYNEQFF. CDR3 DNA: TGTGCCAGCATCGAACTTAACGAATACAATGAGCAGTTCTTC.

J is TRBJ2-5 and V is TRBV18; D unclear. Judging by the DNA end, TRBJ2-7 fits better; the J call may be wrong. The CDR3 has 12 amino acids. Germline CDR1 reads KGHSH; CDR2 reads LQKENI. CDR3 bases: TGTGCCAGCTCACCAACAGATTACGAGCAGTACTTC. This encodes CASSPTDYEQYF.

This chain joins TRBV2 and TRBJ1-3, with 8 bases matching TRBD1. The germline V gene encodes CDR1 SNHLY and CDR2 FYNNEI. The CDR3 extends over 14 amino acids. V was clipped by 6 bases and J by 5 bases; unmatched bases: 6. CDR3 residues: CASREQGVRNTIYF. The DNA for the CDR3 is TGTGCCAGCAGAGAACAGGGGGTTAGAAACACCATATATTTT.

The rearrangement links TRBV9 to TRBJ1-5, with a tentative D call TRBD1 (5 bases). In germline, CDR1 is SGDLS, CDR2 YYNGEE. CDR3 size: 13 residues. Trimming took off 3 bases at V and 4 bases at J, with 8 bases between the two ends. CDR3 sequence (DNA): TGTGCCAGCAGCGAGGGGTTTAATCAGCCCCAGCATTTT. Translating it yields CASSEGFNQPQHF.

This chain joins TRBV2 and TRBJ2-7; 11 bases are a match to TRBD2. Looked up from germline, CDR1 is SNHLY and CDR2 is FYNNEI. This CDR3 contains 13 residues. The junction had 2 bases not matched to a gene; V was cut back by 8 bases and J by 2 bases. The CDR3 DNA reads as TGTGCCAGCTCGACTAGCGGGGCCTACGAGCAGTACTTC. Protein product: CASSTSGAYEQYF.

The chain is built from TRBV2 and TRBJ1-2; D gene ambiguous. V shed 3 bases and J shed 6 bases, with 5 bases lying between them. CDR3 length: 11 amino acids. The germline V gene has CDR1 SNHLY and CDR2 FYNNEI. Written as DNA, the CDR3 is TGTGCCAGCAGTGATGCGGATGGCTACACCTTC. Its protein is CASSDADGYTF. The entire variable domain, with the rest obtained from reference TRBV2 and TRBJ1-2, is as follows: EPEVTQTPSHQVTQMGQEVILRCVPISNHLYFYWYRQILGQKVEFLVSFYNNEISEKSEIFDDQFSVERPDGSNFTLKIRSTKLEDSAMYFCASSDADGYTFGSGTRLTVV.

The rearrangement joins TRBV21-1 to TRBJ2-4; the listed D gene, TRBD1, was not tested against the DNA. TRBV21-1 is termed a pseudogene. This CDR3 contains 18 residues. The CDR3, as DNA: TGTGCCAGCAGCATCGGTCCTTTTGGGGCGATAGCCAAAAACATTCAGTACTTC. Translation gives CASSIGPFGAIAKNIQYF.

This clone has only one observation. The gene calls are TRBV10-3 and TRBJ2-3, with D perhaps matching TRBD1 (6 bases). V shed 6 bases and J shed 2 bases, with 9 bases lying between them. The CDR3 has 13 residues. Looked up from germline, CDR1 is ENHRY and CDR2 is SYGVKD. The CDR3 DNA reads TGTGCCATCAGCTGGGACACCACAGATACGCAGTATTTT. This translates into CAISWDTTDTQYF.

The rearrangement uses TRBV27 and TRBJ2-3; 13 nucleotides line up with TRBD2. With 2 bases clipped from V and 4 bases from J, the junction kept 6 bases outside the gene matches. This CDR3 region has 17 residues. Looked up from germline, CDR1 is MNHEY and CDR2 is SMNVEV (reference sequence). CDR3 amino acids: CASSLRGLAGVADTQYF. The CDR3 region has the DNA TGTGCCAGCAGTTTAAGAGGACTAGCGGGAGTAGCAGATACGCAGTATTTT.

As to this clone: At the DNA level, this CDR3 is encoded by other sequences in the same sample as well. This chain links TRBV7-9 with TRBJ2-7; D remains unclear. Germline assignment: CDR1 SEHNR and CDR2 FQNEAQ (reference sequence). The length of the CDR3 is 12 residues. V lost 1 base and J lost 5, with 6 bases in between. The CDR3 loop reads CASSLGGDEQYF. Here the CDR3 DNA reads TGTGCCAGCAGCTTAGGCGGCGACGAGCAGTACTTC.

Remarks on this clone: At one end, the junction sequence differs from germline, possibly due to a read error. The chain joins TRBV28 to TRBJ2-7; the match to TRBD1 covers 8 bases. The CDR3 contains 15 residues. Germline loops: CDR1 MDHEN, CDR2 SYDVKM. Written as DNA, the CDR3 is TGTGCCAGCAGTTACCTAGGGACAGGATCCTGCGAGCAGTACTTC. Its translation is CASSYLGTGSCEQYF.